One and the same sample provided the 8 T cell receptor beta chains below, sequenced in a study of shared clonotypes between healthy human individuals. Here immunoSEQ multiplex PCR was the method, and the copy in TCRdb shows in-frame clones only, minus some. The top ten hold about 12% of the sample, which has some 500,000 clones, around three quarters seen once. The specimen sequenced was PBMCs. The receptors stem from a woman aged 40 to 49 in good health. Some clones in this sample may be carry-over from other donors' samples.

The chain carries TRBV27 and TRBJ2-1; the D is unclear. Trimming took off 5 bases at V and 10 bases at J, with 9 bases between the two ends. CDR1 and CDR2 from the germline V gene are MNHEY and SMNVEV (reference sequence). The CDR3 has 11 amino acids. The CDR3 nucleotides read TGTGCCAGCAGTCTTAATTTCGAGCAGTTCTTC. Protein sequence: CASSLNFEQFF.

V usage is TRBV29-1 and J usage is TRBJ2-2, with 8 bases fitting TRBD1. The CDR3 runs to 13 residues. With 4 bases clipped from V and 5 bases from J, the junction kept 3 bases outside the gene matches. Germline V gene sequence: CDR1 SQVTM, CDR2 ANQGSEA. As DNA, the CDR3 is TGCAGCGTTGGACAGGGGATTACCGGGGAGCTGTTTTTT. Translated, it gives CSVGQGITGELFF.

Note on this clone: Additional DNA sequences in this sample encode the identical CDR3. The chain couples TRBV18 to TRBJ1-5; no clear D. The length of the CDR3 is 14 residues. Germline CDR1 is KGHSH and CDR2 is LQKENI. V shed 3 bases and J shed 1 base, with 7 bases lying between them. DNA for the CDR3: TGTGCCAGCTCACCGTTGGGAAGCAATCAGCCCCAGCATTTT. Protein product: CASSPLGSNQPQHF.

The DNA of the CDR3 is TGTGCCTGGAGTTACAATTTTCCTAATGAAAAACTGTTTTTT. This gives the protein CAWSYNFPNEKLFF. The V and J genes are TRBV30 and TRBJ1-4; D is uncertain. Germline assignment: CDR1 GTSNPN and CDR2 SVGIG (reference sequence). Between the trimmed V and J ends, which lost 2 bases and 3 bases, there was a span of 10 bases. This CDR3 has 14 amino acids. The complete variable domain, with remaining parts taken from reference TRBV30 and TRBJ1-4, reads SQTIHQWPATLVQPVGSPLSLECTVEGTSNPNLYWYRQAAGRGLQLLFYSVGIGQISSEVPQNLSASRPQDRQFILSSKKLLLSDSGFYLCAWSYNFPNEKLFFGSGTQLSVL.

A note on this clone: A single base is all that separates this from a far larger clone, so a read error is likely. The rearrangement joins TRBV6-1 to TRBJ2-7; D may be TRBD1 (6 bases). Germline V lookup: CDR1 MNHNS, CDR2 SASEGT. This CDR3 has 15 residues. CDR3 nucleotides: TGTGTCAGCAGTGAAAGTGTGGGGGCCCCCTACGAGCAGTACTTC. It encodes CVSSESVGAPYEQYF.

This sequence joins TRBV7-3 and TRBJ1-3; D gene uncertain. Per germline, CDR1 SGHTA and CDR2 FQGTGA. The CDR3 extends over 13 amino acids. The germline V and J ends were trimmed by 3 bases and 2 bases, with 5 bases remaining between them. The chain's CDR3 is CASSFNPGNTIYF. CDR3 bases: TGTGCCAGCAGCTTTAATCCTGGAAACACCATATATTTT.

This rearrangement joins TRBV18 to TRBJ1-1; TRBD1 aligns across 8 bases. This CDR3 has 15 amino acids. Germline V CDR1 and CDR2: KGHSH, LQKENI. Unmatched junction bases numbered 3, after V lost 3 bases and J lost 0 bases. CDR3 in amino acids: CASSPQGALNTEAFF. The CDR3 DNA reads as TGTGCCAGCTCACCCCAGGGGGCACTGAACACTGAAGCTTTCTTT.

In regard to this clone: A far larger clone is one nucleotide away, so this likely arose from a read error. The chain employs TRBV15 and TRBJ2-5, with D possibly matching TRBD2 (6 bases). CDR1 is LNHNV, CDR2 YYDKDF, per germline (reference sequence). This CDR3 has 16 residues. V was shortened by 1 base and J by 4 bases, with 16 bases between the two germline ends. The CDR3 loop reads CATSRGRCTGVETQYF. The CDR3 nucleotides read TGTGCCACCAGCAGAGGTCGTTGTACGGGAGTAGAGACCCAGTACTTC.